These T cell receptor beta chains were read from a single sample in a study of blood T cell repertoires in COVID-19. The assay was immunoSEQ multiplex PCR, and TCRdb's table has in-frame clones only and misses some. Of 200,000 or so clones in the sample, 88% are singletons; the top ten hold about 2.6%. Input material: PBMCs or T cells enriched from blood (not recorded which). The receptor set was obtained from a woman aged 30 to 39 who had recovered from COVID-19. The CDR3 runs from the conserved cysteine through the conserved F or W.

J gene: TRBJ1-1; V gene: TRBV7-8; CDR3 protein: CASSLIDRGGMDTEAFF
J gene: TRBJ1-4; V gene: TRBV5-1; CDR3 protein: CASSSATGINEKLFF
J gene: TRBJ1-1; V gene: TRBV7-9; CDR3 protein: CASSSDRMNTEAFF
J gene: TRBJ1-2; V gene: TRBV7-9; CDR3 protein: CASSRSGDYGYTF
J gene: TRBJ1-1; V gene: TRBV5-6; CDR3 protein: CASSLQGAIITTAEAFF
J gene: TRBJ1-2; V gene: TRBV5-6; CDR3 protein: CASRGQPRNYGYTF
J gene: TRBJ2-2; V gene: TRBV15; CDR3 protein: CATGARGPNTGELFF
J gene: TRBJ2-7; V gene: TRBV4-3; CDR3 protein: CASSLTGEGDEQYF
J gene: TRBJ2-3; V gene: TRBV7-8; CDR3 protein: CASSPGTTTDTQYF
J gene: TRBJ1-1; V gene: TRBV2; CDR3 protein: CASSERTRSLSAFF